The clone carrying this T cell receptor (beta chain) has a count of ten or more. Its antigen is unidentified. The CDR3 sequence is 11 residues long. V was shortened by 3 bases and J by 3 bases, with 3 bases between the two germline ends. CDR1 and CDR2 from the germline V gene are SQVTM and ANQGSEA. This entry belongs to a study of regulatory T cells in long-lasting Graves disease. Findings and limits, study-wide: Rather than thyroid tissue, only peripheral blood underwent study. Sample size was small, which may have lowered accuracy.

Regarding time point: newly diagnosed GD, antithyroid drugs for less than 3 months. Making the TCR library involved RNA that had been extracted from PBMCs. All patients originated from an endocrinology department located in Xi'an, China. Through Arm-PCR of CDR3 regions and iRepertoire HTBI primers, TCR beta libraries were built. TCRdb fed the multiplex PCR reads into MiXCR, producing one record per CDR3 protein. The data show about 610,000 distinct CDR3 sequences, roughly 15% seen once. The data were also submitted as part of a second study, on T cells in Graves' hyperthyroidism and ophthalmopathy. This second study says: Researchers ran a first-round RT-PCR on the TCR CDR3 using the HTBI primer set.

Sequences were derived from peripheral blood mononuclear cells (PBMCs), sampled at new diagnosis, from a patient treated with antithyroid drugs. The genes are TRBV29-1 and TRBJ2-1; D is undetermined. The clonotype was recovered from a man aged 18 to 29 with Graves disease. The CDR3: CSVDSYNEQFF. For the CDR3, the DNA is TGCAGCGTTGACAGCTACAATGAGCAGTTCTTC.